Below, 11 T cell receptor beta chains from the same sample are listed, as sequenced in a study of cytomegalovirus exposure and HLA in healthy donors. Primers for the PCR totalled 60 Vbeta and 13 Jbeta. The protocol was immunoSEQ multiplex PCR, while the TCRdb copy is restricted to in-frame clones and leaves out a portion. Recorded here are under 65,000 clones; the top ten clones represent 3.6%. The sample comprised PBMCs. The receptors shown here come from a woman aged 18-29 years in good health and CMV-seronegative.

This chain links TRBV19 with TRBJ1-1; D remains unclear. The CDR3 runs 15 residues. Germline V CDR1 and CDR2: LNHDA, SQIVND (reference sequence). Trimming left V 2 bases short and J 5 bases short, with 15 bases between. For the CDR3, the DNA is TGTGCCAGTAGTATACAAGCGACGATAAGAACTGAAGCTTTCTTT. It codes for CASSIQATIRTEAFF.

CDR3 amino acids: CASSLGTGGSTEAFF. The CDR3, as DNA: TGTGCCAGCAGCTTAGGGACAGGGGGAAGCACTGAAGCTTTCTTT. V gene TRBV11-3 combines with J gene TRBJ1-1; 10 bases align to TRBD1. Germline V gives CDR1 SGHNT, CDR2 YENEEA. The CDR3 extends over 15 amino acids. The junction had 3 bases not matched to a gene; V was cut back by 1 base and J by 4 bases.

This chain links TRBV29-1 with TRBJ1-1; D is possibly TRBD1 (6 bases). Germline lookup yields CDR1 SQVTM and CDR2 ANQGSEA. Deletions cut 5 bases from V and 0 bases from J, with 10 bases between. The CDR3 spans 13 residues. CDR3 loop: CSVQGIMNTEAFF. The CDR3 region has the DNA TGCAGCGTTCAGGGGATAATGAACACTGAAGCTTTCTTT.

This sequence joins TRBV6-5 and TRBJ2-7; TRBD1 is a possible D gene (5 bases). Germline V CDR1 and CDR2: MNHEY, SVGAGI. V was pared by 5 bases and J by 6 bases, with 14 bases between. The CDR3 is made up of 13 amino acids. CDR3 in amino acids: CASSQGGGVEQYF. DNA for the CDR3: TGTGCCAGCAGTCAGGGCGGTGGAGTCGAGCAGTACTTC.

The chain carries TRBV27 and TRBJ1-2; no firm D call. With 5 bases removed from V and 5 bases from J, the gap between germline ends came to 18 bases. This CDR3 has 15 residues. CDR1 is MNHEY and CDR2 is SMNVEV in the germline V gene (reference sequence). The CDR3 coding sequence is TGTGCCAGCAGTCCGTCGGGAGCCTCAAGGTATGGCTACACCTTC. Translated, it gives CASSPSGASRYGYTF.

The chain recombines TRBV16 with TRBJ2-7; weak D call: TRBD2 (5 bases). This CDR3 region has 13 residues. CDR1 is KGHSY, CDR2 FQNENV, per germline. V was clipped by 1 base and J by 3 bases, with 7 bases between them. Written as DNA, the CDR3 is TGTGCCAGCAGCCAATTGGCGGGCTACGAGCAGTACTTC. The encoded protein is CASSQLAGYEQYF.

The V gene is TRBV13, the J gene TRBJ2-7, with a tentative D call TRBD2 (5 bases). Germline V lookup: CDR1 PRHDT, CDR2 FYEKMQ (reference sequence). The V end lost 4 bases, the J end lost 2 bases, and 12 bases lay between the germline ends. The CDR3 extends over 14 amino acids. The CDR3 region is CASSSLAPTYEQYF. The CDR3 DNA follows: TGTGCCAGCAGCTCCCTAGCCCCAACCTACGAGCAGTACTTC.

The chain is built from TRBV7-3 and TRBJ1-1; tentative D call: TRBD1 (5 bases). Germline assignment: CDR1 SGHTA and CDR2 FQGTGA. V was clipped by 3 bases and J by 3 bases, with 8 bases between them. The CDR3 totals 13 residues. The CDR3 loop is CASSFGGDTEAFF. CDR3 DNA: TGTGCCAGCAGCTTCGGGGGGGACACTGAAGCTTTCTTT.

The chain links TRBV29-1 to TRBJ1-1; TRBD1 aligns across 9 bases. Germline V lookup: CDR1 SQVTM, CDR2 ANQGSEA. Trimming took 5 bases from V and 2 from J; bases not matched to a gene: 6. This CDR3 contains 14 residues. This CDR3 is CSVLWTGANTEAFF. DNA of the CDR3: TGCAGCGTTCTTTGGACAGGGGCCAACACTGAAGCTTTCTTT.

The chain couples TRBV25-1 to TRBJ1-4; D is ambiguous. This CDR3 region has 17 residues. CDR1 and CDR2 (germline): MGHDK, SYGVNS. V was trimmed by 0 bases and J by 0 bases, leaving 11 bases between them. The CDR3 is CASSEYGVGATNEKLFF. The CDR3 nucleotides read TGTGCCAGCAGTGAATATGGGGTCGGGGCAACTAATGAAAAACTGTTTTTT.

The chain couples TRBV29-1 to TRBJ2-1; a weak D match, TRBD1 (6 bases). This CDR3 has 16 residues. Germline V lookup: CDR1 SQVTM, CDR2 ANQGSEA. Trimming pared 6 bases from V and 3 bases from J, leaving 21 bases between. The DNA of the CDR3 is TGCAGCGTGGACGTCTCCGGGACAACTATCTACAATGAGCAGTTCTTC. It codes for CSVDVSGTTIYNEQFF.